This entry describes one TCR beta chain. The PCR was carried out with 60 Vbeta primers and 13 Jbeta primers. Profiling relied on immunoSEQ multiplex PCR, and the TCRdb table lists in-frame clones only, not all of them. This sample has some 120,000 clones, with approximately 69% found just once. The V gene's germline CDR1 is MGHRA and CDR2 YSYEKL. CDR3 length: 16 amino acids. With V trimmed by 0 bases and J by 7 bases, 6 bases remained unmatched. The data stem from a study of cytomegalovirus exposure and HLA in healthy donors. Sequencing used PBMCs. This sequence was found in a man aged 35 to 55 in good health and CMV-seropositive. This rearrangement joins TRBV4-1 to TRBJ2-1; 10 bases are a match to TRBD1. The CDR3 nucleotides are TGCGCCAGCAGCCAAGAGGGGACAGGGGTCGTAAATGAGCAGTTCTTC. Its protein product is CASSQEGTGVVNEQFF.